The 12 T cell receptor beta chains given below trace back to one sample, sequenced in a study of type 1 regulatory T cells. TCRdb analysed the reads with MiXCR anew, one entry per CDR3 protein. Counted here are 80,000 to 100,000 distinct CDR3 sequences, less than 40% occurring once; the ten biggest clones make up about 2.4%. The sequenced sample was CD4+ T cells, either the whole sample or a sorted fraction (not recorded which). The receptors were gathered from a human donor in good health.

The table lists this clonotype with a few counts. The rearrangement links TRBV10-3 to TRBJ2-5, with a tentative D call TRBD2 (7 bases). The V gene's germline CDR1 is ENHRY and CDR2 SYGVKD. Trimming stripped 0 bases from V and 5 bases from J, with 13 bases between. CDR3 size: 15 residues. The CDR3 DNA reads as TGTGCCATCAGTGAGTCGGAGGGGGGGTTGGAGACCCAGTACTTC. Protein sequence: CAISESEGGLETQYF.

This clonotype has more than one count but fewer than ten. This chain joins TRBV5-1 and TRBJ1-1; 8 bases are a match to TRBD1. V dropped 4 bases and J dropped 1; count of bases not matched to a gene: 6. In germline, CDR1 is SGHRS, CDR2 YFSETQ. The CDR3 has 15 amino acids. The CDR3 loop is CASSSWTGRNTEAFF. For the CDR3, the DNA is TGCGCCAGCAGCAGTTGGACAGGGAGGAACACTGAAGCTTTCTTT. The full variable domain, with the rest looked up from reference TRBV5-1 and TRBJ1-1, is KAGVTQTPRYLIKTRGQQVTLSCSPISGHRSVSWYQQTPGQGLQFLFEYFSETQRNKGNFPGRFSGRQFSNSRSEMNVSTLELGDSALYLCASSSWTGRNTEAFFGQGTRLTVV.

The rearrangement links TRBV5-4 to TRBJ2-3; 8 positions agree with TRBD2. Trimming at V came to 0 bases and at J to 3 bases, leaving 6 bases not matched to a gene. Looked up from germline, CDR1 is SGHNT and CDR2 is YYREEE (reference sequence). This CDR3 comprises 16 residues. This CDR3 is CASSLEPGGNTDTQYF. The CDR3 nucleotides are TGTGCCAGCAGCTTGGAGCCGGGAGGGAATACAGATACGCAGTATTTT.

This clonotype was recorded a few times. The V gene is TRBV18, the J gene TRBJ2-7, with 10 bases that match TRBD1. V dropped 6 bases and J dropped 1; count of bases not matched to a gene: 6. Germline assignment: CDR1 KGHSH and CDR2 LQKENI. The CDR3 is 15 amino acids. CDR3 protein: CASSPRDRGSYEQYF. The CDR3 nucleotides are TGTGCCAGCTCGCCCCGGGACAGGGGTTCCTACGAGCAGTACTTC.

This clonotype was seen a handful of times. The chain combines TRBV7-8 with TRBJ2-1; D may be TRBD2 (5 bases). Germline V gene lookup returns CDR1 SGHVS and CDR2 FQNEAQ. The V and J ends lost 5 bases and 2 bases respectively, with 13 bases between them. The CDR3 runs 15 residues. DNA of the CDR3: TGTGCCAGCAGCCCCCTAGCCAGTCCCTACAATGAGCAGTTCTTC. This translates into CASSPLASPYNEQFF.

This clonotype has only a few counts. The J gene is TRBJ2-7, the V gene TRBV12-3 or TRBV12-4; D not certain. The germline V and J ends were trimmed by 1 base and 2 bases, with 9 bases remaining between them. The CDR3 covers 14 residues. CDR3 sequence (DNA): TGTGCCAGCAGTTTAGAGCTGACTGCCTACGAGCAGTACTTC. Its translation: CASSLELTAYEQYF.

This clonotype was seen a handful of times. The chain couples TRBV6-1 to TRBJ1-5; 12 bases align to TRBD1. The CDR3 sequence is 16 residues long. Germline CDR1 reads MNHNS; CDR2 reads SASEGT. With 8 bases clipped from V and 2 bases from J, the junction kept 7 bases outside the gene matches. The CDR3 DNA reads as TGTGCCAGCCACCGGGACAGGGGGCGCCGCAATCAGCCCCAGCATTTT. Translated, it gives CASHRDRGRRNQPQHF.

The CDR3 DNA is TGTGCCAGCAGCCAAGACGCGGGATTCTCCTACAATGAGCAGTTCTTC. Its translation is CASSQDAGFSYNEQFF. The chain couples TRBV3-1 to TRBJ2-1; the D gene is possibly TRBD2 (6 bases). Trimming cost V 0 bases and J 0 bases, with 9 bases left between them. The germline V gene encodes CDR1 LGHDT and CDR2 YNNKEL (reference sequence). The CDR3 is made up of 16 amino acids.

The J gene is TRBJ2-3, the V gene TRBV5-1; D might be TRBD2 (6 bases). The germline gives CDR1 SGHRS, CDR2 YFSETQ. The CDR3 length is 16 residues. V was cut by 0 bases and J by 6 bases, with 17 bases left in between. DNA of the CDR3: TGCGCCAGCAGCTTGGAGGGCCTAGCGATTTCTGATACGCAGTATTTT. The encoded protein is CASSLEGLAISDTQYF.

The chain combines TRBV20-1 with TRBJ2-1, with a possible D match to TRBD1 (6 bases). The CDR3 is 18 amino acids. Germline loops: CDR1 DFQATT, CDR2 SNEGSKA (reference sequence). Trimming took off 3 bases at V and 0 bases at J, with 21 bases between the two ends. The CDR3 loop reads CSASSPLPRGSSYNEQFF. DNA for the CDR3: TGCAGTGCTAGTTCCCCCCTCCCCAGGGGAAGCTCCTACAATGAGCAGTTCTTC.

This clonotype was found once. V is TRBV12-3 or TRBV12-4 and J is TRBJ2-3; 9 bases are shared with TRBD2. V shed 0 bases and J 4 bases; nucleotides not matched to a gene: 17. The CDR3 length is 20 residues. This CDR3 reads CASSLAEKGGGRAPADTQYF. CDR3 DNA sequence: TGTGCCAGCAGTTTAGCCGAAAAGGGGGGCGGGAGGGCCCCGGCAGATACGCAGTATTTT.

This chain uses TRBV7-8 with TRBJ2-3, with D maybe TRBD2 (6 bases). This CDR3 comprises 14 residues. V was clipped by 3 bases and J by 0 bases, with 7 bases between them. Germline lookup yields CDR1 SGHVS and CDR2 FQNEAQ. CDR3 nucleotide sequence: TGTGCCAGCAGCTTTGGGAGGAGCACAGATACGCAGTATTTT. This codes for CASSFGRSTDTQYF.